The 29 T cell receptor beta chains reported below all come from one sample, sequenced in a study of blood T cell repertoires in COVID-19. TCRdb's copy holds only in-frame clones and misses some; the assay was immunoSEQ multiplex PCR. The sample records 150,000 or so clones, roughly 90% being singletons. Material for sequencing was PBMCs or T cells enriched from blood (not recorded which). The receptors were sampled from a woman aged 40 to 50 who had been exposed to COVID-19.

The V gene is TRBV2, the J gene TRBJ1-5, with D perhaps matching TRBD1 (6 bases). The germline V gene has CDR1 SNHLY and CDR2 FYNNEI. The CDR3 is 17 residues long. V was trimmed by 2 bases and J by 1 base, leaving 15 bases between them. This CDR3 reads CASSEPPTGLSNQPQHF. In DNA, the CDR3 is TGTGCCAGCAGTGAACCGCCAACAGGGTTAAGCAATCAGCCCCAGCATTTT.

The chain combines TRBV6-5 with TRBJ2-5, with 7 bases aligning to TRBD2. Per germline, CDR1 MNHEY and CDR2 SVGAGI. The CDR3 covers 15 residues. After removal of 6 bases from V and 1 base from J, the junction contained 8 bases not matched to a gene. CDR3 nucleotides: TGTGCCAGCAGATTAGGTGGACTAGTCCAAGAGACCCAGTACTTC. Amino acids: CASRLGGLVQETQYF.

The CDR3 bases are TGTGCCAGCAGCTTCCAACAGCAGAACACTGAAGCTTTCTTT. Translation: CASSFQQQNTEAFF. The chain links TRBV7-9 to TRBJ1-1; no clear D gene. The CDR3 loop spans 14 amino acids. The V gene lost 3 bases and the J gene lost 1 base, with 9 bases spanning the gap. Germline V gives CDR1 SEHNR, CDR2 FQNEAQ (reference sequence).

The V and J genes are TRBV7-6 and TRBJ1-2; possible D gene TRBD1, 5 bases. Germline V gene sequence: CDR1 SGHVS, CDR2 FNYEAQ. Deletions cut 1 base from V and 4 bases from J, with 13 bases between. The length of the CDR3 is 15 residues. The CDR3: CASSLDDSYFYGYTF. The CDR3 coding sequence is TGTGCCAGCAGCTTAGATGACAGCTACTTCTATGGCTACACCTTC.

The chain is built from TRBV5-4 and TRBJ2-3, with a possible D match to TRBD2 (6 bases). The V end lost 2 bases, the J end lost 1 base, and 14 bases lay between the germline ends. This CDR3 is 16 amino acids long. Germline CDR1 and CDR2: SGHNT and YYREEE (reference sequence). CDR3 DNA sequence: TGTGCCAGCAGCTTACCTGGCGCGGGGCGCACAGATACGCAGTATTTT. It codes for CASSLPGAGRTDTQYF.

This clone was seen a single time. At the DNA level, this CDR3 is encoded by other sequences in the same sample as well. This chain uses TRBV28 with TRBJ1-5, with D perhaps matching TRBD1 (5 bases). The germline gives CDR1 MDHEN, CDR2 SYDVKM. V shed 6 bases and J shed 7 bases, with 10 bases lying between them. The CDR3 is 12 amino acids. CDR3 sequence: CASSQGSQPQHF. The CDR3 region has the DNA TGTGCCAGCAGCCAGGGTAGCCAGCCCCAGCATTTT.

The V call is TRBV29-1, the J call TRBJ1-1; possible D gene TRBD1, 5 bases. V dropped 6 bases and J dropped 5 bases, with 16 bases sitting between them. The germline V gene encodes CDR1 SQVTM and CDR2 ANQGSEA. CDR3 size: 13 residues. CDR3 coding DNA: TGCAGCGTGGCCTTCGGGGCGGGGACTGAAGCTTTCTTT. Translated, it gives CSVAFGAGTEAFF.

The chain recombines TRBV4-3 with TRBJ2-7, with D perhaps TRBD2 (5 bases). Germline loops: CDR1 LGHNA, CDR2 YSLEER. This CDR3 is 13 amino acids long. Trimming removed 4 bases from V and 5 bases from J, with 12 bases in between. The CDR3 is CASSLTSLDEQYF. CDR3 DNA sequence: TGCGCCAGCAGCCTCACTTCACTAGACGAGCAGTACTTC.

The chain combines TRBV28 with TRBJ1-5; tentative D call: TRBD1 (6 bases). V lost 4 bases, J lost 6 bases, and 19 bases lay in between. The CDR3 totals 16 residues. The germline CDR1 and CDR2 sequences are MDHEN and SYDVKM. For the CDR3, the DNA is TGTGCCAGCAGTTCCCTCGGGGGGGGCAGGTTTCAGCCCCAGCATTTT. Encoded protein: CASSSLGGGRFQPQHF.

The chain employs TRBV4-3 and TRBJ2-7, with 8 bases identical to TRBD1. Germline V gene lookup returns CDR1 LGHNA and CDR2 YSLEER. CDR3 size: 16 residues. J was trimmed by 3 bases and V by 0 bases; bases with no gene match: 7. CDR3 residues: CASSQEEGQVNYEQYF. In DNA form, the CDR3 reads TGCGCCAGCAGCCAAGAAGAGGGACAGGTAAACTACGAGCAGTACTTC.

This chain links TRBV14 with TRBJ1-2, with D possibly matching TRBD1 (5 bases). V was cut by 1 base and J by 6 bases, with 12 bases left in between. Germline values: CDR1 SGHDN, CDR2 FVKESK. The CDR3 is 14 amino acids. The CDR3 DNA follows: TGTGCCAGCAGCCAAGGTCGTGCAGGGCATGGCTACACCTTC. It encodes CASSQGRAGHGYTF. The whole variable domain, remainder taken from reference TRBV14 and TRBJ1-2, is EAGVTQFPSHSVIEKGQTVTLRCDPISGHDNLYWYRRVMGKEIKFLLHFVKESKQDESGMPNNRFLAERTGGTYSTLKVQPAELEDSGVYFCASSQGRAGHGYTFGSGTRLTVV.

Details on this clone: The sample holds other DNA sequences that translate to the same CDR3. The chain uses TRBV7-2 and TRBJ1-5, with a possible D match to TRBD1 (6 bases). Trimming stripped 5 bases from V and 4 bases from J, with 9 bases between. The CDR3 contains 13 residues. Germline V lookup: CDR1 SGHTA, CDR2 FQGNSA. The CDR3 DNA reads TGTGCCAGCAGCCCGGACAGTAATCAGCCCCAGCATTTT. This encodes CASSPDSNQPQHF. Variable domain in full (rest from reference TRBV7-2 and TRBJ1-5): GAGVSQSPSNKVTEKGKDVELRCDPISGHTALYWYRQSLGQGLEFLIYFQGNSAPDKSGLPSDRFSAERTGGSVSTLTIQRTQQEDSAVYLCASSPDSNQPQHFGDGTRLSIL.

In this sample, this clone turned up once. The J gene is TRBJ2-7, the V gene TRBV2, with TRBD2 matching 12 bases. Looked up from germline, CDR1 is SNHLY and CDR2 is FYNNEI. Germline trimming cut 6 bases from V and 6 bases from J; bases unmatched to any gene: 9. The CDR3 has 15 residues. CDR3 in DNA: TGTGCCAGCAGATTGAGACTAGCGGGAGTTCTCGAGCAGTACTTC. It translates to CASRLRLAGVLEQYF.

The rearrangement joins TRBV19 to TRBJ2-7; the match to TRBD2 covers 11 bases. Germline assignment: CDR1 LNHDA and CDR2 SQIVND (reference sequence). With V trimmed by 1 base and J by 2 bases, 7 bases remained unmatched. CDR3 length: 17 residues. CDR3 amino acids: CASSIGGTSGAAYEQYF. CDR3 nucleotide sequence: TGTGCCAGTAGTATAGGTGGGACTAGCGGAGCCGCCTACGAGCAGTACTTC.

The gene calls are TRBV6-2 or TRBV6-3 and TRBJ1-2; TRBD1 matches 9 bases. Germline values: CDR1 MNHEY, CDR2 SVGEGT. V shed 4 bases and J 8 bases; nucleotides not matched to a gene: 5. The CDR3 has 13 residues. The CDR3: CASSSGTGRGYTF. Here the CDR3 DNA reads TGTGCCAGCAGTTCAGGGACAGGGAGAGGCTACACCTTC.

The chain uses TRBV25-1 and TRBJ1-2; 7 bases map to TRBD1. Germline CDR1 MGHDK, CDR2 SYGVNS. This CDR3 is built from 15 residues. V shed 1 base, J shed 7 bases, and the junction held 9 bases outside the gene matches. The CDR3 region is CASSEFDRVEAGYTF. DNA for the CDR3: TGTGCCAGCAGTGAATTTGACAGGGTGGAGGCTGGCTACACCTTC.

CDR3 sequence (DNA): TGCGCCAGCAGAACCCAGGGGCCGGTCCACGATTCACCCCTCCACTTT. Protein sequence: CASRTQGPVHDSPLHF. V usage is TRBV5-1 and J usage is TRBJ1-6, with a weak D call TRBD1 (6 bases). Per germline, CDR1 SGHRS and CDR2 YFSETQ. This CDR3 spans 16 amino acids. V shed 5 bases and J shed 8 bases, with 20 bases lying between them.

V is TRBV19 and J is TRBJ2-7; TRBD1 is a possible D gene (5 bases). The CDR3 loop spans 14 amino acids. Germline CDR1 LNHDA, CDR2 SQIVND (reference sequence). The ends were cut back, 6 bases at V and 0 bases at J, with 12 bases in the middle. The CDR3 coding sequence is TGTGCCAGTAGCCTGACAGATCTCTCCTACGAGCAGTACTTC. Its translation: CASSLTDLSYEQYF.

Comments on this clone: This may arise from a read error, as a much more abundant clone is one base away. The same CDR3 can be traced to other DNA sequences in this sample. The chain joins TRBV28 to TRBJ1-2; a possible D gene is TRBD1 (6 bases). Germline CDR1 is MDHEN and CDR2 is SYDVKM. The CDR3 length is 14 residues. V lost 5 bases, J lost 2 bases, and 12 bases lay in between. CDR3 sequence (DNA): TGTGCCAGCAGTAAACAGGGAGCCAACTATGGCTACACCTTC. The encoded protein is CASSKQGANYGYTF.

This chain links TRBV5-1 with TRBJ1-2, with 7 bases identical to TRBD1. This CDR3 comprises 15 residues. Germline trimming cut 4 bases from V and 6 bases from J; bases unmatched to any gene: 12. Per germline, CDR1 SGHRS and CDR2 YFSETQ. Written as DNA, the CDR3 is TGCGCCAGCAGCCTCCCTGGCAGGGGGGCCAATGGCTACACCTTC. Protein sequence: CASSLPGRGANGYTF.

The genes are TRBV7-2 and TRBJ1-5; 7 bases are a match to TRBD1. Germline trimming cut 4 bases from V and 3 bases from J; bases unmatched to any gene: 9. The CDR3 spans 16 residues. Looked up from germline, CDR1 is SGHTA and CDR2 is FQGNSA. Here the CDR3 DNA reads TGTGCCAGCAGCTCGTGGACAGGCCCAAACAATCAGCCCCAGCATTTT. This gives the protein CASSSWTGPNNQPQHF.

This chain uses TRBV15 with TRBJ1-4; TRBD1 matches 8 bases. V shed 4 bases, J shed 8 bases, and the junction held 12 bases outside the gene matches. Per the germline V gene, CDR1 is LNHNV and CDR2 is YYDKDF (reference sequence). CDR3 length: 16 residues. In DNA, the CDR3 is TGTGCCACCAGCACTACACCCGGACAGGGCTTAGAAAAACTGTTTTTT. It yields the protein CATSTTPGQGLEKLFF. Complete variable domain (other parts from reference TRBV15 and TRBJ1-4): DAMVIQNPRYQVTQFGKPVTLSCSQTLNHNVMYWYQQKSSQAPKLLFHYYDKDFNNEADTPDNFQSRRPNTSFCFLDIRSPGLGDTAMYLCATSTTPGQGLEKLFFGSGTQLSVL.

The V gene is TRBV7-2, the J gene TRBJ2-7, with 8 bases fitting TRBD2. The germline gives CDR1 SGHTA, CDR2 FQGNSA. After removal of 5 bases from V and 6 bases from J, the junction contained 12 bases not matched to a gene. The CDR3 is 15 amino acids. The CDR3 here is CASSASGGQGTEQYF. The CDR3 DNA reads TGTGCCAGCAGCGCCTCGGGAGGGCAAGGTACCGAGCAGTACTTC. Filled out from reference TRBV7-2 and TRBJ2-7, the complete variable domain reads GAGVSQSPSNKVTEKGKDVELRCDPISGHTALYWYRQSLGQGLEFLIYFQGNSAPDKSGLPSDRFSAERTGGSVSTLTIQRTQQEDSAVYLCASSASGGQGTEQYFGPGTRLTVT.

In its sample, this clone was seen once. The chain carries TRBV29-1 and TRBJ1-2; D is uncertain. Germline loops: CDR1 SQVTM, CDR2 ANQGSEA. The CDR3 is 13 residues long. Written as DNA, the CDR3 is TGCAGTTCTTTTGCAGGCATCGGCTATGGCTACACCTTC. Its translation is CSSFAGIGYGYTF. Based on the CDR3 plus reference TRBV29-1 and TRBJ1-2, the full variable domain is SAVISQKPSRDICQRGTSLTIQCQVDSQVTMMFWYRQQPGQSLTLIATANQGSEATYESGFVIDKFPISRPNLTFSTLTVSNMSPEDSSIYLCSSFAGIGYGYTFGSGTRLTVV.

V gene TRBV6-1 combines with J gene TRBJ2-1; no clear D gene. The CDR3 contains 13 residues. With 3 bases removed from V and 7 bases from J, the gap between germline ends came to 10 bases. CDR1 MNHNS and CDR2 SASEGT come from the germline V gene. The CDR3 is CASSDRFTNEQFF. CDR3 DNA: TGTGCCAGCAGTGACAGGTTTACGAATGAGCAGTTCTTC.

V is TRBV6-1 and J is TRBJ2-2; TRBD1 matches at 9 bases. The CDR3 consists of 17 residues. Germline CDR1 and CDR2: MNHNS and SASEGT. V was clipped by 2 bases and J by 9 bases; unmatched bases: 13. CDR3 DNA sequence: TGTGCCAGCAGTGAACCGGGACAGGGTGCCGGTGTGAGGGAGCTGTTTTTT. The encoded protein is CASSEPGQGAGVRELFF.

The chain joins TRBV6-2 or TRBV6-3 to TRBJ2-7, with TRBD2 matching over 8 bases. Germline V gives CDR1 MNHEY, CDR2 SVGEGT. The CDR3 runs to 18 residues. With 4 bases clipped from V and 2 bases from J, the junction kept 16 bases outside the gene matches. In DNA, the CDR3 is TGTGCCAGCAGTTCGCCGAACCTGTCCCGGGGACTAGCCTACGAGCAGTACTTC. It is translated as CASSSPNLSRGLAYEQYF.

This rearrangement joins TRBV12-3 or TRBV12-4 to TRBJ1-2; 7 bases align to TRBD1. The CDR3 contains 13 residues. V gave up 5 bases and J gave up 0 bases; unmatched junction bases: 0. CDR3 sequence: CASSTGANYGYTF. Here the CDR3 DNA reads TGTGCCAGCAGTACAGGGGCTAACTATGGCTACACCTTC.

The chain is built from TRBV19 and TRBJ1-2, with D tentatively TRBD1 (5 bases). Germline values: CDR1 LNHDA, CDR2 SQIVND (reference sequence). V was clipped by 7 bases and J by 4 bases, with 19 bases between them. CDR3 size: 15 residues. CDR3 residues: CASIGTEGRSYGYTF. CDR3 nucleotide sequence: TGTGCCAGTATTGGGACTGAAGGACGGAGCTATGGCTACACCTTC.